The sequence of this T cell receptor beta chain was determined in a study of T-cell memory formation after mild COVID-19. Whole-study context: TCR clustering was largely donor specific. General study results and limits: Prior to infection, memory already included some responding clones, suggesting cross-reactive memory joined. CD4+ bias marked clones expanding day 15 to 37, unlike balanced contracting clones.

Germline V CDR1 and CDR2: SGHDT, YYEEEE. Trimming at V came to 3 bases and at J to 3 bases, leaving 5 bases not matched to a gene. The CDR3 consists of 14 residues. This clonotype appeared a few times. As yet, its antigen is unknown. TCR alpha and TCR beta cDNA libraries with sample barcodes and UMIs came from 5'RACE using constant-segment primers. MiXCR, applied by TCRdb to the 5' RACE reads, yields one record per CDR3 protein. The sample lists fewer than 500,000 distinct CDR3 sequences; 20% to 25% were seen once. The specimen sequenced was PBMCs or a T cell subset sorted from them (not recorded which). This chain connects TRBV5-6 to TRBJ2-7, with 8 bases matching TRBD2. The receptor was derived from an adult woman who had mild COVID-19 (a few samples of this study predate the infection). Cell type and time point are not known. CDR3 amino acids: CASSSGLEFYEQYF. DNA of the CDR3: TGTGCCAGCAGCTCGGGACTAGAATTCTACGAGCAGTACTTC.